This T cell receptor (beta chain) stems from a study of blood T cell repertoires in COVID-19. Across the whole study: PBMCs, B-cell-depleted T cells, or T cells provided the cDNA or gDNA that made up the material.

Recovery meant two consecutive negative NP/OP PCR tests, professional clearance, or resolved symptoms. The protocol was immunoSEQ multiplex PCR, while the TCRdb copy is restricted to in-frame clones and leaves out a portion. The data contain approximately 300,000 clones, more than 75% of them singletons. The V gene lost 3 bases and the J gene lost 8 bases, with 19 bases spanning the gap. This CDR3 spans 15 amino acids. CDR1 is MNHEY and CDR2 is SMNVEV in the germline V gene (reference sequence). This TCR was recovered from a woman aged 18-29 years who had recovered from COVID-19. J is TRBJ1-2 and V is TRBV27, with D perhaps matching TRBD1 (5 bases). Sequencing was done on a sample of PBMCs or T cells enriched from blood (not recorded which). The CDR3 reads CASSFHSALGGGYTF. The CDR3 DNA sequence: TGTGCCAGCAGTTTCCACTCGGCCTTGGGGGGAGGCTACACCTTC.